This TCR beta chain came from a study of cytomegalovirus exposure and HLA in healthy donors (dated by TCRdb to between 2016 and 2019). A note on the overall study: An earlier analysis of some 600 of the donors reported 276 Gb of sequence data and about 120 million unique TCR beta sequences obtained from 180 million or so T cells. An early release covering 550 to 650 HLA-typed donors comprised approximately 290 gigabases of sequencing data and 65 million to 100 million unique TCR sequences. The genetic ancestry cluster associated with self-reported Caucasian donors included roughly 84% of the roughly 400 genotyped donors. The aim of the study was to test whether cataloging public T cell receptors could identify signatures of past pathogen exposure. The study used immunosequencing to profile the T cell repertoires of approximately 630 subjects and linked those repertoires to cytomegalovirus serostatus. Besides the first cohort of more than 650 subjects, a separate validation cohort made up of roughly 130 different subjects was used. High-throughput TCR immunosequencing, statistical association of individual TCRs with disease status, and machine learning were combined to predict cytomegalovirus infection status. In a later analysis, previously published TCR beta repertoires from some 640 donors were re-analyzed and high-resolution HLA genotyping was added so that TCR occurrence patterns could be studied. The later analysis used no new phenotypic data to find candidate immune exposures, relying instead on TCR beta sequences and their occurrence across donors. An earlier analysis of approximately 640 of the donors applied high-throughput TCR beta sequencing to assess whether each TCR beta V gene segment acted as functional or pseudogenic. Alongside the repertoire data, information on donor age, sex, ethnicity and CMV serostatus was compiled. A later genetic analysis used genome-wide SNP genotypes for about three fifths of the roughly 700 donors, treating that subset as a discovery cohort. Every discovery cohort repertoire had been produced on one sequencing platform. Class I and class II HLA loci were covered by the typing at four-digit resolution. Typing coverage differed by locus: A, B, C, DRB1 and DQB1 were typed in about 620-640 donors, DQA1 in roughly 510, DPA1 in approximately 610, and DPB1 in approximately 450. Because of strong linkage in the cohort, five DR-DQ haplotypes were treated as single units for association and clustering. Across some 400 genotyped donors of the cohort, an average of approximately 240,000 unique TCR beta nucleotide sequences per donor were sequenced, and roughly a sixth of those sequences were non-productive.

Library preparation employed the immunoSEQ multiplex PCR assay. The multiplex PCR relied on a mix of 60 forward primers for TCR Vbeta segments and 13 reverse primers for TCR Jbeta segments. The CDR3 region of rearranged TCR beta genes was amplified from genomic DNA by a multiplex PCR assay. The Illumina HiSeq System was used to sequence the amplified TCR beta libraries as 87-base-pair reads. The original methods were these. A later analysis counted approximately 76 million unique TCR beta chains across the 650 to 700 repertoires, and roughly 11 million of these chains were shared by at least two donors. Raw reads were error-corrected and collapsed into unique sequences with a nearest-neighbor algorithm that merged closely related sequences to remove PCR and sequencing errors. Alignment of CDR3 sequences to IMGT reference sequences was used to assign V, D and J gene segments. Each retained sequence needed at least a six-nucleotide match to both a V gene segment and a J gene segment. A rearrangement counted as productive if the CDR3 had no stop codons and remained in frame with V and J, and every other rearrangement counted as non-productive. CDR3 was defined by IMGT convention, running from the second conserved V-encoded cysteine to the conserved J-encoded phenylalanine. The earlier analysis of about 610 of the donors excluded any sequence lacking an unambiguous match to a single V gene segment. In an earlier analysis of approximately 610 of the donors, V segments were called functional above 56.7% productive rearrangements and were called segregating when the between-donor standard deviation exceeded 5%. To diagnose cytomegalovirus status from the catalog of TCR beta chain sequences, a statistical classification framework was built. V and J gene assignment, in a later analysis, came from comparing TCR nucleotide sequences with IMGT/GENE-DB human TR gene sequences. A later analysis assigned CDR3 sequences and most-parsimonious VDJ recombination scenarios with the TCRdist pipeline. In a later analysis, each TCR beta chain was defined by its CDR3 amino acid sequence together with its V-gene family, and reads without a unique V-gene family were excluded. A later analysis removed 600 or so highly shared, low-generation-probability nucleotide sequences to deal with suspected cross-contamination and a sequencing artifact. In a later analysis, a clonal expansion index was calculated for each public chain from normalized within-repertoire ranks of inferred template counts. In a later analysis, generation probabilities were computed using a VDJ recombination model fitted to out-of-frame rearrangements, and the results were checked against IGoR. In a later analysis, hypergeometric tests were used to score TCR-TCR, TCR-HLA and TCR-CMV co-occurrence, with a repertoire-size bias correction applied to TCR pairs. A later analysis estimated false discovery rates by permuting HLA or CMV assignments 20 times. In a later analysis, co-occurring TCRs were grouped using DBSCAN, and TCRdist sequence similarity was added for clustering within HLA-allele-positive subsets. Repertoires with fewer than 30,000 or more than 120,000 public chains were left out of co-occurrence clustering, as were five repertoires with anomalous nucleotide sharing. TCRdb carries this immuneACCESS record with in-frame sequences only. Its versions omit some clonotypes, under half of them owing to an unresolved V gene in the studies checked, with the rest unexplained. V, J and clone size are those of that table, while D and trimming were read from the DNA. This sample comprises around 190,000 clones, roughly 88% of them detected only once. The biggest ten clones account for 0.95% to 1.5% of the sample.

The CDR3 contains 16 residues, cysteine and phenylalanine counted. Left in the record is the CDR3 DNA by itself, 48 bases read in frame from the first base. At the junction V is shortened by 4 bases and J by 0 bases, with 14 bases in between. CDR1 and CDR2, per the germline V gene, are SGHRS and YFSETQ. The cohort was made up of 500 to 850 healthy bone marrow donors. All cohort members were sampled while nominally healthy, although unrecorded immune exposures were likely present. The donor was CMV seropositive and belonged to the group of about 290 seropositive cohort members. Each donor provided a peripheral blood sample, and peripheral blood mononuclear cells were used for TCR beta sequencing. Genomic DNA extraction from the blood cell samples was performed with the Qiagen DNeasy Blood Extraction Kit. General findings and caveats noted by the study authors: Most TCR sequences were observed very rarely across donors, whereas some public TCRs were present in many individuals. According to a later analysis, parvovirus B19, influenza, CMV and Epstein-Barr virus appeared linked to several top co-occurrence clusters. Because HLA typing was unavailable for some donors at each locus, only the typed subset was used in association tests. Assigning TCR associations to individual alleles was difficult when HLA alleles, especially DR and DQ, strongly co-occurred. Linkage disequilibrium might explain the correlated functional status among segregating V segments, but an unknown experimental factor could not be ruled out. A later genetic analysis associated a missense DCLRE1C variant with V-gene and J-gene trimming of TCR beta chains, and an independent cohort replicated the association. The sequencing pipeline was judged likely to have produced a cluster of highly shared sequence variants as a technical artifact. In vitro tests confirmed that a few of the cytomegalovirus-associated TCR beta chains recognize cytomegalovirus antigens. In this cohort, only TCR beta chains were sequenced, and detectable features were limited by the absence of alpha or paired-chain data. In a later analysis, HLA-associated TCR beta chains showed more clonal expansion and lower generation probabilities than non-associated chains that were equally common. A further reported finding was that TCR beta sequences accurately predicted the HLA-A and HLA-B alleles for most subjects in the first cohort. A later analysis found that most CMV-associated TCR beta chains appeared HLA-restricted, with HLA associations seemingly driven largely by CMV exposure. According to the authors, the approach could potentially be generalized to other disease states and immunological phenotypes. For the cohort, immune exposure information was limited to CMV serostatus. The study listed 164 TCR beta chains as associated with cytomegalovirus. An earlier analysis of approximately 570 of the donors showed that most TCR beta V segments appeared in productive rearrangements either about 87% or about 30% of the time, which broadly matched IMGT annotations. Sequencing depth was assumed to be roughly uniform across donors in the presence/absence analyses, though that assumption may not hold. In a later analysis, the rate of TCR association differed among HLA loci, with DRB1 alleles having the most associated TCRs and HLA-C alleles having the fewest. A later genetic analysis reported fewer N-insertions in productive TCRs among donors in an Asian-associated ancestry cluster than the roughly 620-donor mean. Because the 87-base-pair reads could not distinguish some IMGT-functional V segments, including TRBV6-2 and TRBV6-3, those segments were excluded. In both the original and validation cohorts, the classifier was reported to diagnose cytomegalovirus status with high specificity and sensitivity. Specific HLA alleles were associated with around 18,000 TCR beta sequences at a false discovery rate of 0.05 in a later analysis. The earlier analysis of a few hundred of the donors excluded 15 to 20 rarely observed V segments, including chromosome 9 orphons, because counts were too low.

For this clone: Which antigen it targets is not known. No much larger clone is present one base from it, and per-base qualities are unavailable.

The sample taken for sequencing was PBMCs. The TCR sequence derives from a girl aged 2-15 years in good health and CMV-seropositive. The chain is assembled from TRBV5-1 and TRBJ1-3; perhaps TRBD1 is the D gene, with 6 bases matching. The CDR3 is CASSRKRGGSGNTIYF. The sequence in DNA is TGCGCCAGCAGCCGCAAGAGGGGGGGCTCTGGAAACACCATATATTTT.